Shown below are 23 T cell receptor beta chains from a single sample sequenced in a study of OX40 agonist ivuxolimab in advanced cancers. Method: immunoSEQ multiplex PCR; TCRdb's copy keeps in-frame clones and lacks some. The repertoire holds around 78,000 clones, with 80% to 90% as singletons. The sequences come from CD4+ or CD8+ T cells sorted from blood, collected in a trial of the OX40 agonist ivuxolimab. The receptors were sampled from an adult with an advanced solid tumor such as melanoma, head and neck, liver or kidney cancer.

This clone was seen just once. The CDR3 loop reads CASSLPGGVAYGYTF. CDR3 DNA: TGTGCCAGCAGCCTCCCAGGGGGCGTTGCCTATGGCTACACCTTC. This rearrangement joins TRBV6-6 to TRBJ1-2; 8 positions match TRBD1. The length of the CDR3 is 15 residues. From germline, CDR1 is MNHNY and CDR2 SVGAGI (reference sequence). J was trimmed by 4 bases and V by 6 bases; bases with no gene match: 10.

This chain connects TRBV4-3 to TRBJ2-6, with D unclear. With 1 base removed from V and 4 bases from J, the gap between germline ends came to 11 bases. The CDR3 loop spans 16 amino acids. CDR1 and CDR2 (germline): LGHNA, YSLEER. This CDR3 is CASSQGFGSGANVLTF. DNA for the CDR3: TGCGCCAGCAGCCAAGGCTTCGGATCGGGGGCCAACGTCCTGACTTTC.

This chain uses TRBV19 with TRBJ2-7; 9 bases align to TRBD2. The CDR3 sequence is 14 residues long. V lost 4 bases, J lost 2 bases, and 3 bases stayed unmatched. Germline V gives CDR1 LNHDA, CDR2 SQIVND (reference sequence). The CDR3, as DNA: TGTGCCAGTAGTACGGGACTAGCCCCCTACGAGCAGTACTTC. It translates to CASSTGLAPYEQYF.

This chain joins TRBV2 and TRBJ2-7, with 10 positions matching TRBD2. Unmatched junction bases numbered 5, after V lost 6 bases and J lost 3 bases. There are 14 residues in the CDR3. Germline V gene lookup returns CDR1 SNHLY and CDR2 FYNNEI. CDR3 sequence: CASRRASGSYEQYF. The CDR3 bases are TGTGCCAGCAGGCGGGCTAGCGGGAGCTACGAGCAGTACTTC. Full variable domain (remainder filled in from reference TRBV2 and TRBJ2-7): EPEVTQTPSHQVTQMGQEVILRCVPISNHLYFYWYRQILGQKVEFLVSFYNNEISEKSEIFDDQFSVERPDGSNFTLKIRSTKLEDSAMYFCASRRASGSYEQYFGPGTRLTVT.

The chain links TRBV5-1 to TRBJ2-3, with TRBD1 identical over 7 bases. The CDR3 covers 13 residues. With 3 bases clipped from V and 5 bases from J, the junction kept 3 bases outside the gene matches. The germline CDR1 and CDR2 sequences are SGHRS and YFSETQ. The CDR3 DNA sequence: TGCGCCAGCAGCTGGGGGACAGAAGATACGCAGTATTTT. Translation: CASSWGTEDTQYF.

In its sample, this clone was seen a few times. This chain links TRBV4-2 with TRBJ2-3; D remains ambiguous. Trimming left V 0 bases short and J 2 bases short, with 12 bases between. Germline CDR1 and CDR2: LGHNA and YNFKEQ. The CDR3 consists of 16 residues. The CDR3 DNA follows: TGTGCCAGCAGCCAAGATTTCGGACGCCTCACAGATACGCAGTATTTT. Translating gives CASSQDFGRLTDTQYF.

The chain recombines TRBV7-8 with TRBJ1-4; no firm D call. The ends were cut back, 5 bases at V and 3 bases at J, with 7 bases in the middle. This CDR3 spans 13 amino acids. Germline V CDR1 and CDR2: SGHVS, FQNEAQ. The CDR3, as DNA: TGTGCCAGCAGCCAAGGACCTAATGAAAAACTGTTTTTT. Translated: CASSQGPNEKLFF.

This clone was seen a single time. V and J are TRBV19 and TRBJ1-2; 9 bases match TRBD1. The CDR3 length is 16 residues. The J segment lost 8 bases and the V segment lost 5 bases, leaving 15 bases of the junction unmatched. The germline gives CDR1 LNHDA, CDR2 SQIVND (reference sequence). This CDR3 is CASSGGGGTGMFGYTF. DNA of the CDR3: TGTGCCAGTAGTGGTGGCGGCGGGACAGGGATGTTCGGCTACACCTTC.

This clone has just one count. This rearrangement joins TRBV27 to TRBJ2-1, with a weak D call TRBD2 (6 bases). The CDR3 spans 13 residues. Germline CDR1 MNHEY, CDR2 SMNVEV (reference sequence). V was trimmed by 2 bases and J by 11 bases, leaving 13 bases between them. The CDR3 reads CASSLIMGGKQFF. DNA of the CDR3: TGTGCCAGCAGTTTAATCATGGGGGGAAAGCAGTTCTTC.

The rearrangement links TRBV10-3 to TRBJ1-2; D is possibly TRBD1 (6 bases). V dropped 5 bases and J dropped 4 bases, with 11 bases sitting between them. Germline V lookup: CDR1 ENHRY, CDR2 SYGVKD. This CDR3 spans 13 amino acids. In DNA, the CDR3 is TGTGCCATCAGTAACTCAGGGGTCTATGGCTACACCTTC. Translated, it gives CAISNSGVYGYTF.

This rearrangement joins TRBV14 to TRBJ2-3; no firm D call. The V and J ends lost 4 bases and 6 bases respectively, with 11 bases between them. CDR3 size: 13 residues. Germline CDR1 reads SGHDN; CDR2 reads FVKESK. The CDR3 loop is CASSRPSGDTQYF. The CDR3, as DNA: TGTGCCAGCAGCCGACCCAGTGGGGATACGCAGTATTTT.

The chain has TRBV28 and TRBJ2-1; D tentatively fits TRBD1 or TRBD2 (6 bases each). The germline V and J ends were trimmed by 6 bases and 5 bases, with 14 bases remaining between them. The CDR3 is 14 residues long. Looked up from germline, CDR1 is MDHEN and CDR2 is SYDVKM. CDR3 protein: CASSSGGTNNEQFF. The DNA for the CDR3 is TGTGCCAGCAGCAGTGGGGGGACAAACAATGAGCAGTTCTTC.

The chain joins TRBV27 to TRBJ1-6; possible D gene TRBD1, 6 bases. The CDR3 spans 18 residues. Trimming stripped 9 bases from V and 9 bases from J, with 30 bases between. CDR1 is MNHEY, CDR2 SMNVEV, per germline (reference sequence). This CDR3 reads CARTTGQIKKGNGSPLHF. The DNA for the CDR3 is TGTGCCAGAACCACCGGACAGATTAAAAAGGGGAATGGTTCACCCCTCCACTTT.

The rearrangement uses TRBV6-1 and TRBJ2-1; TRBD2 agrees at 10 bases. Germline V gene sequence: CDR1 MNHNS, CDR2 SASEGT. This CDR3 has 19 amino acids. J was trimmed by 1 base and V by 0 bases; bases with no gene match: 9. The CDR3 nucleotides read TGTGCCAGCAGTGAAGCGCCGGCTAGCGGGAGTGGATCCTACAATGAGCAGTTCTTC. As protein: CASSEAPASGSGSYNEQFF.

This chain joins TRBV5-1 and TRBJ2-5; D may be TRBD2 (6 bases). Germline V CDR1 and CDR2: SGHRS, YFSETQ. Trimming took off 5 bases at V and 1 base at J, with 15 bases between the two ends. The CDR3 totals 15 residues. The CDR3 spells CASRGGVGVQETQYF. DNA of the CDR3: TGCGCCAGCAGAGGAGGGGTTGGGGTCCAAGAGACCCAGTACTTC.

CDR3 coding DNA: TGTGCCAGTAGTATTGGCGGGGTTCGGGAGACCCAGTACTTC. Amino acids: CASSIGGVRETQYF. V is TRBV19 and J is TRBJ2-5, with D possibly matching TRBD2 (6 bases). The CDR3 is 14 amino acids. Trimming left V 3 bases short and J 5 bases short, with 13 bases between. CDR1 is LNHDA, CDR2 SQIVND, per germline (reference sequence).

V usage is TRBV11-3 and J usage is TRBJ2-2; TRBD2 matches 7 bases. The CDR3 is 13 amino acids. V shed 6 bases, J shed 6 bases, and the junction held 4 bases outside the gene matches. Germline V CDR1 and CDR2: SGHNT, YENEEA. The CDR3, as DNA: TGTGCCAGCAGGAATGCGGGGGCCGGGGAGCTGTTTTTT. As protein: CASRNAGAGELFF.

V is TRBV19 and J is TRBJ1-1; D ambiguous. CDR3 length: 13 residues. Trimming removed 3 bases from V and 1 base from J, with 6 bases in between. The V gene's germline CDR1 is LNHDA and CDR2 SQIVND (reference sequence). CDR3 bases: TGTGCCAGTAGTATTTTACGGAACACTGAAGCTTTCTTT. Its protein is CASSILRNTEAFF.

CDR3 coding DNA: TGTGCCAGCAGATTAGCGGGAGTTGGAACCGGGGAGCTGTTTTTT. Translating gives CASRLAGVGTGELFF. This sequence joins TRBV28 and TRBJ2-2; 9 bases map to TRBD2. The CDR3 extends over 15 amino acids. V dropped 6 bases and J dropped 5; count of bases not matched to a gene: 7. Germline CDR1 and CDR2: MDHEN and SYDVKM.

This clone has only one observation. The chain is built from TRBV27 and TRBJ2-1, with 11 bases that match TRBD2. V lost 6 bases, J lost 8 bases, and 18 bases stayed unmatched. The CDR3 is made up of 18 amino acids. CDR1 is MNHEY and CDR2 is SMNVEV in the germline V gene (reference sequence). CDR3 nucleotide sequence: TGTGCCAGCAGGCCGGGGGACCTAGCGGGAGGAGTTAACTATGAGCAGTTCTTC. Translation: CASRPGDLAGGVNYEQFF.

This chain joins TRBV4-1 and TRBJ2-7, with 8 bases that match TRBD1. Germline CDR1 MGHRA, CDR2 YSYEKL. Losses at the gene ends were 0 bases for V and 2 bases for J; bases not matched to a gene: 6. The CDR3 sequence is 16 residues long. In DNA, the CDR3 is TGCGCCAGCAGCCAAGATTGGACAGGGAAGACCTACGAGCAGTACTTC. Translating gives CASSQDWTGKTYEQYF.

The chain links TRBV2 to TRBJ2-7; no firm D call. Between the trimmed V and J ends, which lost 7 bases and 3 bases, there was a span of 10 bases. The CDR3 has 12 amino acids. Per the germline V gene, CDR1 is SNHLY and CDR2 is FYNNEI. CDR3: CASKELFYEQYF. The CDR3 region has the DNA TGTGCCAGCAAAGAACTTTTCTACGAGCAGTACTTC.

The CDR3 loop is CASKGGGDGANVLTF. CDR3 sequence (DNA): TGCGCCAGCAAAGGGGGAGGGGATGGGGCCAACGTCCTGACTTTC. This rearrangement joins TRBV5-1 to TRBJ2-6; tentatively, D is TRBD2 (7 bases). This CDR3 is built from 15 residues. Deletions cut 6 bases from V and 3 bases from J, with 13 bases between. Germline V gives CDR1 SGHRS, CDR2 YFSETQ.